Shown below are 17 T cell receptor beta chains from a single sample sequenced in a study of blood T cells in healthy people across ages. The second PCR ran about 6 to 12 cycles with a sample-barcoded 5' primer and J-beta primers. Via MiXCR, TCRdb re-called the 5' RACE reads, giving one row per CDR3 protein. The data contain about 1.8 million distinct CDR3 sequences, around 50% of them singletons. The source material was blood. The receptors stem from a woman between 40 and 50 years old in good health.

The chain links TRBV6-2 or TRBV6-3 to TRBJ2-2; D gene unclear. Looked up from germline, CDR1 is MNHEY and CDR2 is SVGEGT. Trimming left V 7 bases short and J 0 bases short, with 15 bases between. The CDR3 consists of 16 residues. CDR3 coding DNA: TGTGCCAGCATAAACCCGACGGTAGCGAACACCGGGGAGCTGTTTTTT. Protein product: CASINPTVANTGELFF.

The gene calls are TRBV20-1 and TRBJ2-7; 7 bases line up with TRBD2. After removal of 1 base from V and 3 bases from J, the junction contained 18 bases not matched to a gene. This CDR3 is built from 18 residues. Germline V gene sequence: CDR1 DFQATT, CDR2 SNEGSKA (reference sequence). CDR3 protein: CSARAGGGTLGTIYEQYF. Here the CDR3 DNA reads TGCAGTGCTAGAGCGGGAGGTGGAACCCTAGGGACTATCTACGAGCAGTACTTC.

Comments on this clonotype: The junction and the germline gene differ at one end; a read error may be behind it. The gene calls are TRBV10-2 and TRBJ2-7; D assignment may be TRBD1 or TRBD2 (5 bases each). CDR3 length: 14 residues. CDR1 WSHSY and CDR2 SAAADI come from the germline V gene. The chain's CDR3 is CANSEATRGGEQYF. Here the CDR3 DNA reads TGCGCCAACAGTGAGGCGACAAGGGGCGGGGAGCAGTACTTC.

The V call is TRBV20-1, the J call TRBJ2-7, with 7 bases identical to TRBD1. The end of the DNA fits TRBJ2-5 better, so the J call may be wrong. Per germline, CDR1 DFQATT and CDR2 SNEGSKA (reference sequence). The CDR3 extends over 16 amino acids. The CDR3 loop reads CSAPLPTTGERETQYF. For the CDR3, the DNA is TGCAGTGCTCCTCTGCCCACTACAGGGGAGCGGGAGACCCAGTACTTC.

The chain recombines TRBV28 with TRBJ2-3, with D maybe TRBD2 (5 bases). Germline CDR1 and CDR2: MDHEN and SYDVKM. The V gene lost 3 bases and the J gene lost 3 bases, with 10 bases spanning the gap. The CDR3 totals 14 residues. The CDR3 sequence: CASSLRVRTDTQYF. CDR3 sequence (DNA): TGTGCCAGCAGTTTGAGGGTAAGGACAGATACGCAGTATTTT.

The CDR3 region is CASSLSARWRGQGYGYTF. In DNA form, the CDR3 reads TGTGCCAGCAGTTTATCAGCCCGGTGGAGGGGACAGGGCTATGGCTACACCTTC. This chain uses TRBV27 with TRBJ1-2; 9 positions agree with TRBD1. V trimming: 0 bases; J trimming: 4 bases; junction bases outside the gene matches: 12. This CDR3 contains 18 residues. Per germline, CDR1 MNHEY and CDR2 SMNVEV (reference sequence).

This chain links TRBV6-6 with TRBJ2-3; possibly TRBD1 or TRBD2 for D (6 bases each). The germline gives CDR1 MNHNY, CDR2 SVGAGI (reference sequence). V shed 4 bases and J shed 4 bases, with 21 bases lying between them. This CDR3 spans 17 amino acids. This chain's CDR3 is CASSWGLGGAPADTQYF. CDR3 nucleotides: TGTGCCAGCAGTTGGGGTCTGGGGGGCGCCCCAGCAGATACGCAGTATTTT.

This chain's CDR3 is CAFLKTDTQYF. For the CDR3, the DNA is TGTGCCTTCCTTAAAACAGATACGCAGTATTTT. The chain has TRBV2 and TRBJ2-3; no clear D. The CDR3 is made up of 11 amino acids. The germline V gene has CDR1 SNHLY and CDR2 FYNNEI. Trimming left V 11 bases short and J 3 bases short, with 9 bases between.

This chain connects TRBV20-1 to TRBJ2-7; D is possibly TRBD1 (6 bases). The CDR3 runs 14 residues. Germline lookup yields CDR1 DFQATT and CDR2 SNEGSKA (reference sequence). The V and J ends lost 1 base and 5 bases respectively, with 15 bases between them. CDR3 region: CSARGRGDHDEQYF. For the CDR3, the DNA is TGCAGTGCTAGAGGCAGGGGAGATCACGACGAGCAGTACTTC.

CDR3 protein: CASSQDLASGGQDTQYF. Written as DNA, the CDR3 is TGCGCCAGCAGCCAAGATTTGGCTAGCGGGGGGCAAGATACGCAGTATTTT. The V and J genes are TRBV4-3 and TRBJ2-3; 11 bases are shared with TRBD2. Unmatched junction bases numbered 7, after V lost 0 bases and J lost 5 bases. Germline loops: CDR1 LGHNA, CDR2 YSLEER. This CDR3 is 17 amino acids long.

The CDR3 DNA sequence: TGCAGTGCTAGAGATCAGGGGGGCGGGCAGTTCTTC. This encodes CSARDQGGGQFF. V and J are TRBV20-1 and TRBJ2-1; D may be TRBD1 (7 bases). Trimming removed 0 bases from V and 12 bases from J, with 12 bases in between. Germline CDR1 DFQATT, CDR2 SNEGSKA (reference sequence). CDR3 size: 12 residues.

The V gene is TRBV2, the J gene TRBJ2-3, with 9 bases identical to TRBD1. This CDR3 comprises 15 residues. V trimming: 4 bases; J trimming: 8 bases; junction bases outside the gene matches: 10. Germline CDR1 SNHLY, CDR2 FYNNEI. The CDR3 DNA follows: TGTGCCAGCAGTGGGGACAGGGCCTCCCCCGGTACGCAGTATTTT. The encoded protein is CASSGDRASPGTQYF.

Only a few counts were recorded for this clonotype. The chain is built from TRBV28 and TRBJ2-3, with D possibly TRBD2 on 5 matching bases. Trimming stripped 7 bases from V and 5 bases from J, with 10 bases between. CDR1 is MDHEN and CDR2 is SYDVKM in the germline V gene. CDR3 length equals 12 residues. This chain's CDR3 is CASTREIDTQYF. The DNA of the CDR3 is TGTGCCAGCACCCGGGAAATAGATACGCAGTATTTT.

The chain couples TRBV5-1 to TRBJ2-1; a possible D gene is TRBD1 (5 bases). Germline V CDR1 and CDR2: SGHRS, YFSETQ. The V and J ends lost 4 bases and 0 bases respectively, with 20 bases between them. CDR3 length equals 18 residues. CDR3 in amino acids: CASSIRAGIQSSYNEQFF. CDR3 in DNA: TGCGCCAGCAGCATCAGGGCAGGGATCCAGAGCTCCTACAATGAGCAGTTCTTC.

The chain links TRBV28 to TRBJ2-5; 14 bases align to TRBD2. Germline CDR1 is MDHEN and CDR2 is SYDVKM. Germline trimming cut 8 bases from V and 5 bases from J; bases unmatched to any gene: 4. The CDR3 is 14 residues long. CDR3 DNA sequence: TGTGCCAGCGGGACTAGCGGGGGAGTCGAGACCCAGTACTTC. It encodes CASGTSGGVETQYF.

In DNA, the CDR3 is TGCAGTGCTAAACTGACAGGCTTTAATGAAAAACTGTTTTTT. Its protein is CSAKLTGFNEKLFF. V usage is TRBV20-1 and J usage is TRBJ1-4, with D possibly TRBD1 on 6 matching bases. Germline loops: CDR1 DFQATT, CDR2 SNEGSKA (reference sequence). The CDR3 runs to 14 residues. The V end lost 4 bases, the J end lost 4 bases, and 13 bases lay between the germline ends.

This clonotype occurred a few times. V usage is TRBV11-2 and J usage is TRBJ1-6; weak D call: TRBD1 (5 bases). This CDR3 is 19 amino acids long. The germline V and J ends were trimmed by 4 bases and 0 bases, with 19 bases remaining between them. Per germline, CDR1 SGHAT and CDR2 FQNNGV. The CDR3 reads CASSWRTLSAVSYNSPLHF. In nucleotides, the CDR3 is TGTGCCAGCAGCTGGCGGACACTCTCCGCCGTCTCCTATAATTCACCCCTCCACTTT.